The 29 T cell receptor beta chains below were found in one sample sequenced in a study of blood T cell repertoires in COVID-19. Measured with immunoSEQ multiplex PCR; TCRdb has only the in-frame clones, and not every one. The profile shows about 200,000 clones, approximately 78% of them singletons. The sequencing sample was made of peripheral blood. These receptors were obtained from a woman aged 80 or older with acute or convalescent COVID-19.

The gene calls are TRBV11-2 and TRBJ2-1, with 7 bases fitting TRBD1. Germline V gene data show CDR1 as SGHAT and CDR2 as FQNNGV. Trimming removed 4 bases from V and 4 bases from J; junction bases left unmatched: 7. The CDR3 extends over 15 amino acids. The CDR3: CASSSDTGVYNEQFF. CDR3 bases: TGTGCCAGCAGCTCTGACACAGGGGTTTACAATGAGCAGTTCTTC.

The rearrangement uses TRBV19 and TRBJ2-1, with 8 bases lining up with TRBD2. This CDR3 spans 15 amino acids. The germline V gene encodes CDR1 LNHDA and CDR2 SQIVND (reference sequence). Trimming took 2 bases from V and 8 from J; bases not matched to a gene: 8. CDR3 nucleotides: TGTGCCAGTAGTATATATCGCGGGGGGATCGATGAGCAGTTCTTC. It is translated as CASSIYRGGIDEQFF. Complete variable domain (other parts from reference TRBV19 and TRBJ2-1): DGGITQSPKYLFRKEGQNVTLSCEQNLNHDAMYWYRQDPGQGLRLIYYSQIVNDFQKGDIAEGYSVSREKKESFPLTVTSAQKNPTAFYLCASSIYRGGIDEQFFGPGTRLTVL.

This clone was recorded many times. The sample carries other DNA sequences with the same CDR3. This sequence joins TRBV6-5 and TRBJ1-2; D remains ambiguous. CDR3 size: 14 residues. The V gene lost 0 bases and the J gene lost 2 bases, with 7 bases spanning the gap. The germline gives CDR1 MNHEY, CDR2 SVGAGI. CDR3 loop: CASSYSAGNYGYTF. In DNA form, the CDR3 reads TGTGCCAGCAGTTACTCGGCGGGAAACTATGGCTACACCTTC.

The genes are TRBV28 and TRBJ1-1; 8 bases map to TRBD1. The CDR3 runs 12 residues. CDR1 and CDR2 from the germline V gene are MDHEN and SYDVKM. V lost 5 bases, J lost 10 bases, and 6 bases stayed unmatched. The CDR3 DNA is TGTGCCAGCAGTCGCCAGGGGGCGCGAGCTTTCTTT. It yields the protein CASSRQGARAFF. The full variable domain, in which reference TRBV28 and TRBJ1-1 provide the parts outside the CDR3, is DVKVTQSSRYLVKRTGEKVFLECVQDMDHENMFWYRQDPGLGLRLIYFSYDVKMKEKGDIPEGYSVSREKKERFSLILESASTNQTSMYLCASSRQGARAFFGQGTRLTVV.

The genes are TRBV5-5 and TRBJ2-2, with D perhaps matching TRBD1 (5 bases). The V gene lost 6 bases and the J gene lost 3 bases, with 15 bases spanning the gap. The germline V gene has CDR1 SGHKS and CDR2 YYEKEE (reference sequence). There are 15 residues in the CDR3. CDR3 region: CASTIREGYTGELFF. The CDR3 DNA follows: TGTGCCAGCACCATCAGGGAAGGGTACACCGGGGAGCTGTTTTTT.

The V gene is TRBV3-1 (or the pseudogene TRBV3-2), the J gene TRBJ2-1; 8 nucleotides match TRBD2. Germline V gene lookup returns CDR1 LGHDT and CDR2 YNNKEL (reference sequence). CDR3 length: 15 residues. The ends lost 4 bases at V and 8 bases at J; junction bases unmatched: 10. The CDR3 spells CASSPTSGPRDEQFF. The DNA for the CDR3 is TGTGCCAGCAGCCCTACTAGCGGCCCAAGAGATGAGCAGTTCTTC.

The rearrangement joins TRBV2 to TRBJ1-1, with D uncertain. The CDR3 sequence is 12 residues long. Trimming removed 4 bases at V and 5 bases at J, with 8 bases between. Germline CDR1 and CDR2: SNHLY and FYNNEI. This CDR3 reads CASSVLGTEAFF. CDR3 in DNA: TGTGCCAGCAGTGTGCTAGGTACTGAAGCTTTCTTT.

The chain has TRBV19 and TRBJ1-1, with 10 bases lining up with TRBD1. The V gene's germline CDR1 is LNHDA and CDR2 SQIVND (reference sequence). The ends lost 8 bases at V and 1 base at J; junction bases unmatched: 4. The length of the CDR3 is 14 residues. The CDR3 region has the DNA TGTGCCAGTCGGACAGGGGGGTGGAACACTGAAGCTTTCTTT. Translating it yields CASRTGGWNTEAFF.

In its sample, this clone was seen once. The rearrangement joins TRBV10-3 to TRBJ1-1; D may be TRBD1 (5 bases). V was cut by 4 bases and J by 4 bases, with 19 bases left in between. This CDR3 comprises 16 residues. Germline CDR1 is ENHRY and CDR2 is SYGVKD. The chain's CDR3 is CAISVIPGGEGTEAFF. The CDR3 region has the DNA TGTGCCATCAGTGTCATCCCGGGGGGGGAGGGCACTGAAGCTTTCTTT.

V and J are TRBV7-3 and TRBJ1-2; 8 nucleotides agree with TRBD1. The CDR3 contains 13 residues. The V gene's germline CDR1 is SGHTA and CDR2 FQGTGA. Trimming at V came to 5 bases and at J to 8 bases, leaving 7 bases not matched to a gene. The CDR3 protein is CASSTSTGDGYTF. For the CDR3, the DNA is TGTGCCAGCAGCACCTCGACAGGGGACGGCTACACCTTC.

V and J are TRBV10-3 and TRBJ2-7; 9 bases map to TRBD2. From germline, CDR1 is ENHRY and CDR2 SYGVKD. This CDR3 has 14 amino acids. The V and J ends lost 8 bases and 3 bases, in that order; junction bases with no gene match: 8. The CDR3 nucleotides read TGTGCCATCCGAGAGGCGGGAGGGGGCTACGAGCAGTACTTC. It is translated as CAIREAGGGYEQYF.

CDR3 protein: CASSRTVGNTEAFF. The CDR3 region has the DNA TGTGCCAGCAGCCGGACAGTCGGGAACACTGAAGCTTTCTTT. The rearrangement links TRBV7-3 to TRBJ1-1; possibly TRBD1 for D (6 bases). Germline CDR1 SGHTA, CDR2 FQGTGA. Trimming left V 5 bases short and J 1 base short, with 11 bases between. The CDR3 runs to 14 residues.

V is TRBV28 and J is TRBJ2-7; tentatively, D is TRBD2 (6 bases). There are 13 residues in the CDR3. V was trimmed by 2 bases and J by 5 bases, leaving 10 bases between them. Germline assignment: CDR1 MDHEN and CDR2 SYDVKM. The CDR3 region has the DNA TGTGCCAGCAGTTTACCTCCGGGGGACGAGCAGTACTTC. Translating gives CASSLPPGDEQYF.

This chain joins TRBV28 and TRBJ1-2, with a tentative D call TRBD1 (6 bases). V lost 6 bases, J lost 2 bases, and 10 bases lay in between. Germline CDR1 is MDHEN and CDR2 is SYDVKM. The CDR3 contains 13 residues. As DNA, the CDR3 is TGTGCCAGCAGGCCCGGACAGAACTATGGCTACACCTTC. It codes for CASRPGQNYGYTF.

The chain links TRBV7-2 to TRBJ2-5; 7 bases agree with TRBD2. From germline, CDR1 is SGHTA and CDR2 FQGNSA. V shed 5 bases and J 2 bases; nucleotides not matched to a gene: 5. This CDR3 has 14 residues. CDR3 protein: CASSNRGVQETQYF. The CDR3 bases are TGTGCCAGCAGCAACCGGGGGGTACAAGAGACCCAGTACTTC.

This clone was detected only once. CDR3 sequence reads: CASSAGQGRTEAFF. The CDR3 bases are TGTGCCAGCAGCGCCGGACAGGGTAGAACTGAAGCTTTCTTT. The J gene is TRBJ1-1, the V gene TRBV7-6, with 8 bases aligning to TRBD1. V dropped 5 bases and J dropped 5; count of bases not matched to a gene: 7. Germline V gene lookup returns CDR1 SGHVS and CDR2 FNYEAQ. CDR3 length equals 14 residues.

The CDR3 DNA sequence: TGTGCCAGCAGTTACTCGTGGCAGGGAACGACTGAAGCTTTCTTT. It yields the protein CASSYSWQGTTEAFF. The chain carries TRBV6-5 and TRBJ1-1, with a tentative D call TRBD1 (5 bases). Germline CDR1 reads MNHEY; CDR2 reads SVGAGI. The CDR3 length is 15 residues. The V end lost 0 bases, the J end lost 5 bases, and 13 bases lay between the germline ends.

This chain links TRBV14 with TRBJ2-3; 10 bases match TRBD2. CDR3 size: 16 residues. With V trimmed by 1 base and J by 6 bases, 7 bases remained unmatched. Germline CDR1 SGHDN, CDR2 FVKESK. The CDR3 DNA follows: TGTGCCAGCAGCCAAGGCGGTCTAGCGGGGGTGGATACGCAGTATTTT. It yields the protein CASSQGGLAGVDTQYF.

This chain links TRBV9 with TRBJ2-5, with 10 bases aligning to TRBD1. V gave up 3 bases and J gave up 9 bases; unmatched junction bases: 8. The CDR3 spans 14 residues. CDR1 is SGDLS, CDR2 YYNGEE, per germline. As DNA, the CDR3 is TGTGCCAGCAGCGGCCCGGGACAGGGGCAGGCCCAGTACTTC. Translated, it gives CASSGPGQGQAQYF.

The DNA of the CDR3 is TGTGCCTGGAGTGACGCGGGCGAAAAACTGTTTTTT. The encoded protein is CAWSDAGEKLFF. The chain has TRBV30 and TRBJ1-4; D is uncertain. There are 12 residues in the CDR3. V dropped 1 base and J dropped 8 bases, with 8 bases sitting between them. In germline, CDR1 is GTSNPN, CDR2 SVGIG (reference sequence).

The chain has TRBV7-2 and TRBJ2-1, with 10 bases that match TRBD2. CDR1 SGHTA and CDR2 FQGNSA come from the germline V gene. The V gene end was trimmed by 2 bases and the J gene end by 7 bases; junction bases not matched to a gene: 5. The CDR3 consists of 15 residues. CDR3 protein: CASSLQSGRGNEQFF. CDR3 sequence (DNA): TGTGCCAGCAGCTTACAGAGCGGGAGGGGGAATGAGCAGTTCTTC. The variable domain in full, completed from reference TRBV7-2 and TRBJ2-1, reads GAGVSQSPSNKVTEKGKDVELRCDPISGHTALYWYRQSLGQGLEFLIYFQGNSAPDKSGLPSDRFSAERTGGSVSTLTIQRTQQEDSAVYLCASSLQSGRGNEQFFGPGTRLTVL.

The chain combines TRBV5-5 with TRBJ2-1, with 9 bases lining up with TRBD1. The CDR3 covers 17 residues. From germline, CDR1 is SGHKS and CDR2 YYEKEE (reference sequence). The J segment lost 4 bases and the V segment lost 0 bases, leaving 8 bases of the junction unmatched. The CDR3 sequence: CASSLEGQGASYNEQFF. CDR3 nucleotides: TGTGCCAGCAGCTTGGAGGGACAGGGTGCGAGTTACAATGAGCAGTTCTTC. Looking up the rest from reference TRBV5-5 and TRBJ2-1 gives the full variable domain: DAGVTQSPTHLIKTRGQQVTLRCSPISGHKSVSWYQQVLGQGPQFIFQYYEKEERGRGNFPDRFSARQFPNYSSELNVNALLLGDSALYLCASSLEGQGASYNEQFFGPGTRLTVL.

The chain is built from TRBV6-5 and TRBJ1-6; weak D call: TRBD1 (6 bases). CDR1 and CDR2 from the germline V gene are MNHEY and SVGAGI. The CDR3 is 14 amino acids. V was cut by 6 bases and J by 9 bases, with 15 bases left in between. The CDR3 protein is CASRTQGKLSPLHF. The CDR3 nucleotides read TGTGCCAGCAGGACGCAGGGGAAGCTTTCACCCCTCCACTTT.

On this clone itself: One junction end does not reproduce the germline sequence, and a read error may be involved. This chain connects TRBV12-3 or TRBV12-4 to TRBJ1-5, with 7 bases lining up with TRBD1. The CDR3 is 13 amino acids. The CDR3 DNA is TGTGCCAGCACTTTAGGACAGGTCCAGCCCCAGCATTTT. Translating it yields CASTLGQVQPQHF.

This rearrangement joins TRBV6-5 to TRBJ2-1, with a tentative D call TRBD2 (5 bases). The V and J ends lost 8 bases and 0 bases respectively, with 11 bases between them. This CDR3 comprises 14 residues. CDR1 and CDR2 (germline): MNHEY, SVGAGI. CDR3 amino acids: CASGSLSSYNEQFF. The CDR3 coding sequence is TGTGCCAGCGGGAGTCTGAGCTCCTACAATGAGCAGTTCTTC.

The V and J genes are TRBV4-2 and TRBJ1-5, with 9 positions matching TRBD1. The CDR3 extends over 18 amino acids. V was pared by 0 bases and J by 1 base, with 7 bases of the junction left unmatched. The germline CDR1 and CDR2 sequences are LGHNA and YNFKEQ. CDR3 region: CASSQEPKGTGSNQPQHF. In DNA, the CDR3 is TGTGCCAGCAGCCAAGAGCCGAAAGGGACAGGGAGCAATCAGCCCCAGCATTTT.

This chain uses TRBV7-8 with TRBJ1-6; no clear D. Germline values: CDR1 SGHVS, CDR2 FQNEAQ. The CDR3 consists of 12 residues. Deletions cut 0 bases from V and 11 bases from J, with 5 bases between. The CDR3 nucleotides read TGTGCCAGCAGCTTAGCCTGGCCACCCCTCCACTTT. This encodes CASSLAWPPLHF.

The V gene is TRBV7-9, the J gene TRBJ1-6, with D perhaps matching TRBD1 (5 bases). This CDR3 comprises 16 residues. Germline V gene data show CDR1 as SEHNR and CDR2 as FQNEAQ (reference sequence). Deletions cut 1 base from V and 2 bases from J, with 9 bases between. For the CDR3, the DNA is TGTGCCAGCAGCTTAGGGGGCCGCGCCTATAATTCACCCCTCCACTTT. This codes for CASSLGGRAYNSPLHF.

The CDR3 bases are TGTGCCATCAGTGATAAGGAGGGACGGGAGACCCAGTACTTC. It is translated as CAISDKEGRETQYF. The genes are TRBV10-3 and TRBJ2-5, with D perhaps TRBD2 (6 bases). This CDR3 comprises 14 residues. CDR1 ENHRY and CDR2 SYGVKD come from the germline V gene. V dropped 3 bases and J dropped 5 bases, with 13 bases sitting between them.